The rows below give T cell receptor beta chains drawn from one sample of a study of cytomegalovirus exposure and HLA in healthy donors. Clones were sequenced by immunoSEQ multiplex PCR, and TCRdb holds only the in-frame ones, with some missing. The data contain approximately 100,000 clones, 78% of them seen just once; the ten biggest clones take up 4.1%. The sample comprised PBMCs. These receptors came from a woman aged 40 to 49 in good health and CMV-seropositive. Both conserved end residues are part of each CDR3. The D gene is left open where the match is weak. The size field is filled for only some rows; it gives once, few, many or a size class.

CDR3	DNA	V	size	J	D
CASRPKTGGTTDTQYF	TGTGCCAGCAGACCAAAAACGGGAGGAACCACAGATACGCAGTATTTT	TRBV7-8	NA	TRBJ2-3	TRBD2
CASSSGTGYNEQFF	TGTGCCAGCAGCTCCGGGACAGGATACAATGAGCAGTTCTTC	TRBV5-6	NA	TRBJ2-1	TRBD1
CASSRGLAGTVTDTQYF	TGTGCCAGCAGCCGCGGACTAGCGGGTACAGTTACAGATACGCAGTATTTT	TRBV5-8	NA	TRBJ2-3	TRBD2
CASSARQGPPTDTQYF	TGTGCCAGCAGCGCAAGACAGGGGCCTCCCACAGATACGCAGTATTTT	TRBV9	few	TRBJ2-3	TRBD1
CASSPGQPNTEAFF	TGCGCCAGCAGCCCGGGACAGCCGAACACTGAAGCTTTCTTT	TRBV5-1	NA	TRBJ1-1	TRBD1
CASSFSGGETQYF	TGCGCCAGCAGTTTTAGCGGGGGAGAGACCCAGTACTTC	TRBV5-1	NA	TRBJ2-5	TRBD2
CASSLGDRLNTEAFF	TGCGCCAGCAGCTTAGGGGACAGACTGAACACTGAAGCTTTCTTT	TRBV5-1	few	TRBJ1-1	TRBD1
CASSLRWSEKLFF	TGCGCCAGCAGCTTAAGATGGAGTGAAAAACTGTTTTTT	TRBV4-1	NA	TRBJ1-4	NA
CASSSSDGRGETQYF	TGTGCCAGCAGTTCCAGCGACGGGAGGGGGGAGACCCAGTACTTC	TRBV28	NA	TRBJ2-5	TRBD2
CAWTPPPGVKETQYF	TGTGCCTGGACCCCGCCCCCAGGGGTAAAAGAGACCCAGTACTTC	TRBV30	NA	TRBJ2-5	NA
CASSQTTSGSYEQYF	TGCGCCAGCAGCCAGACAACTAGCGGGTCCTACGAGCAGTACTTC	TRBV5-1	NA	TRBJ2-7	TRBD2
CASTRTGQGVEPQHF	TGTGCCAGTACTCGAACGGGACAGGGGGTTGAACCCCAGCATTTT	TRBV19	NA	TRBJ1-5	TRBD1
CASSSGLAGVVFPDTQYF	TGCGCCAGCAGCTCAGGACTAGCGGGAGTCGTGTTCCCAGATACGCAGTATTTT	TRBV5-1	NA	TRBJ2-3	TRBD2
CASSTPGQVSGNTIYF	TGTGCCAGCTCAACCCCGGGACAGGTCTCTGGAAACACCATATATTTT	TRBV18	NA	TRBJ1-3	TRBD1
CASSLARAGDTEAFF	TGTGCCAGCAGTTTAGCCCGAGCGGGGGACACTGAAGCTTTCTTT	TRBV28	once	TRBJ1-1	NA
CAWRSGGTDTQYF	TGTGCCTGGAGGAGCGGGGGCACAGATACGCAGTATTTT	TRBV30	NA	TRBJ2-3	TRBD2
CASSLPPKTSHHGTQYF	TGTGCCAGCAGTCTTCCACCCAAGACTAGCCATCATGGTACGCAGTATTTT	TRBV11-2	NA	TRBJ2-3	TRBD2
CASSLTVAYEQYF	TGTGCCAGCAGCTTAACAGTTGCCTACGAGCAGTACTTC	TRBV11-2	NA	TRBJ2-7	NA
CASSSRTSGSFEQFF	TGTGCCAGCAGCAGCCGGACTAGCGGGAGTTTTGAGCAGTTCTTC	TRBV9	NA	TRBJ2-1	TRBD2
CSGEGGQETQYF	TGCAGCGGGGAGGGGGGGCAAGAGACCCAGTACTTC	TRBV29-1	NA	TRBJ2-5	NA
CASSYGTGSGANVLTF	TGCGCCAGCAGCTACGGGACAGGCTCTGGGGCCAACGTCCTGACTTTC	TRBV5-1	NA	TRBJ2-6	TRBD1
CASARRGVNEQFF	TGTGCCAGTGCAAGACGAGGCGTCAATGAGCAGTTCTTC	TRBV19	NA	TRBJ2-1	NA
CASSLVGLGGGDTQYF	TGTGCCAGCAGCCTCGTCGGACTAGGGGGAGGAGATACGCAGTATTTT	TRBV5-4	NA	TRBJ2-3	NA
CASSQGVAGGPEDTQYF	TGTGCCAGCAGCCAAGGGGTAGCGGGAGGGCCGGAAGATACGCAGTATTTT	TRBV4-2	once	TRBJ2-3	TRBD2
CASKEGLAGDTQYF	TGTGCCAGCAAAGAGGGACTAGCGGGAGATACGCAGTATTTT	TRBV6-1	few	TRBJ2-3	TRBD2
CASRGRLAGDGELFF	TGTGCCAGCAGAGGCAGACTAGCGGGAGATGGGGAGCTGTTTTTT	TRBV2	NA	TRBJ2-2	TRBD2
CASSSTGAKFYEQYF	TGTGCCAGCAGCTCCACAGGGGCAAAATTCTACGAGCAGTACTTC	TRBV7-9	NA	TRBJ2-7	TRBD1
CASSESMSDVLTF	TGCGCCAGCAGTGAGTCGATGAGTGACGTCCTGACTTTC	TRBV10-1	NA	TRBJ2-6	NA
CASSLQGAIETQYF	TGCGCCAGCAGTCTACAGGGGGCAATAGAGACCCAGTACTTC	TRBV5-1	NA	TRBJ2-5	TRBD1
CASSLLTGANQPQHF	TGTGCCAGCAGCCTCCTTACGGGAGCAAATCAGCCCCAGCATTTT	TRBV2	NA	TRBJ1-5	NA
CASSLQAGMEETQYF	TGTGCTAGCAGCTTACAAGCGGGAATGGAAGAGACCCAGTACTTC	TRBV7-7	NA	TRBJ2-5	TRBD2
CASSPTPTGDYGYTF	TGTGCCAGCAGCCCTACCCCGACCGGGGACTATGGCTACACCTTC	TRBV11-2	NA	TRBJ1-2	NA
CASTRDAGVGEKLFF	TGTGCCAGCACCCGAGATGCGGGGGTGGGCGAAAAACTGTTTTTT	TRBV2	NA	TRBJ1-4	NA
CASHAGDTQYF	TGTGCCAGCCATGCCGGGGATACGCAGTATTTT	TRBV6-6	NA	TRBJ2-3	NA
CAWEPGSGRGYEQYF	TGTGCCTGGGAACCGGGGAGCGGGAGGGGGTACGAGCAGTACTTC	TRBV30	NA	TRBJ2-7	TRBD2
CASSTTGGAGGYTF	TGTGCCAGTAGTACGACAGGGGGCGCGGGTGGCTACACCTTC	TRBV19	NA	TRBJ1-2	TRBD1
CASSQDKWLDGSYNEQFF	TGCGCCAGCAGCCAAGATAAATGGCTCGACGGGTCCTACAATGAGCAGTTCTTC	TRBV4-1	NA	TRBJ2-1	NA
CASSLRDPRDTGELFF	TGTGCCAGCAGTTTGCGGGACCCTCGGGACACCGGGGAGCTGTTTTTT	TRBV28	few	TRBJ2-2	NA
CASSERLAGVGEQFF	TGTGCCAGCAGCGAAAGACTAGCGGGAGTCGGAGAGCAGTTCTTC	TRBV9	NA	TRBJ2-1	TRBD2
CASRPVKRELNEQFF	TGCGCCAGCAGGCCAGTGAAGCGGGAGTTAAATGAGCAGTTCTTC	TRBV10-1	NA	TRBJ2-1	TRBD2
CASSQGQSTNEKLFF	TGCGCCAGCAGCCAGGGACAGTCAACTAATGAAAAACTGTTTTTT	TRBV4-1	few	TRBJ1-4	TRBD1
CASSLSGRGRQETQYF	TGTGCCAGCAGCTTATCGGGCAGGGGGCGACAAGAGACCCAGTACTTC	TRBV7-9	NA	TRBJ2-5	TRBD1
CASRGDTGELFF	TGTGCCAGCAGGGGCGACACCGGGGAGCTGTTTTTT	TRBV27	NA	TRBJ2-2	NA
CASSPGTENTEAFF	TGTGCCAGCTCACCCGGGACAGAGAACACTGAAGCTTTCTTT	TRBV18	few	TRBJ1-1	TRBD1
CASSELVASAYEQYF	TGTGCCAGCAGTGAATTGGTAGCGAGTGCCTACGAGCAGTACTTC	TRBV6-1	NA	TRBJ2-7	NA
CASSSLGTSSYNEQFF	TGTGCCAGCAGTTCCCTCGGGACTTCATCCTACAATGAGCAGTTCTTC	TRBV28	NA	TRBJ2-1	NA
CASSRGDLSYNEQFF	TGTGCCAGCAGCCGGGGGGACTTATCCTACAATGAGCAGTTCTTC	TRBV5-4	NA	TRBJ2-1	TRBD2
CASSLGWLAGRRNEQFF	TGTGCCAGCAGCTTAGGATGGCTAGCGGGGCGAAGGAATGAGCAGTTCTTC	TRBV7-9	NA	TRBJ2-1	TRBD2
CASSQTSPSYEQYF	TGTGCCAGCAGTCAGACATCTCCTTCCTACGAGCAGTACTTC	TRBV27	once	TRBJ2-7	NA
CASRPEGAGELFF	TGTGCCAGCAGACCAGAAGGGGCCGGGGAGCTGTTTTTT	TRBV6-6	NA	TRBJ2-2	NA
CASSLSGQGCEKLFF	TGTGCCAGCAGCTTGTCGGGACAGGGCTGTGAAAAACTGTTTTTT	TRBV5-4	few	TRBJ1-4	TRBD1
CASSPSGSSYEQYF	TGTGCCAGCAGCCCTAGCGGGAGTAGCTACGAGCAGTACTTC	TRBV9	once	TRBJ2-7	TRBD2
CASSCSSGGTGELFF	TGCGCCAGCAGCTGCTCTAGCGGGGGGACCGGGGAGCTGTTTTTT	TRBV5-1	few	TRBJ2-2	TRBD2
CASSLTGGVDTQYF	TGCGCCAGCAGCCTAACGGGGGGCGTAGATACGCAGTATTTT	TRBV4-1	many	TRBJ2-3	NA